The rows below give T cell receptor beta chains drawn from one sample of a study of beta chain features in type 1 diabetes. The protocol was immunoSEQ multiplex PCR, while the TCRdb copy is restricted to in-frame clones and leaves out a portion. The sample records more than 95,000 clones, roughly 28% being singletons. Sequencing was performed on central memory CD4+ T cells from blood. The receptors originated from a woman younger than 30 with type 1 diabetes. Each CDR3 is given with its conserved first and last residue. Some rows have no size entry. The others give once, few or many, or a class for an expanded clone.

j_call v_call clone_size cdr3_aa
TRBJ2-4 TRBV10-1 . CASSDFREAKNIQYF
TRBJ2-1 TRBV28 . CASSFGGTRIFF
TRBJ1-2 TRBV5-6 few CASSLEGGQRGYTF
TRBJ1-3 TRBV9 . CASSVNPGTDGGNTIYF
TRBJ2-3 TRBV12-5 . CASGLVRAHTDTQYF
TRBJ1-4 TRBV10-3 . CATTPGTGSEKLFF
TRBJ1-3 TRBV27 . CASSSRGTAISGNTIYF
TRBJ2-3 TRBV5-4 few CAGGIQGTDTQYF
TRBJ1-2 TRBV6-5 . CASRLTGGSKGYTF
TRBJ2-7 TRBV10-3 . CAISERTGSYEQYF
TRBJ1-1 TRBV14 few CASSQEGAIVAVAFF
TRBJ1-1 TRBV9 few CASSEPTGRHTEAFF
TRBJ1-1 TRBV6-1 once CASSDRNTEAFF
TRBJ1-5 TRBV30 . CAWGQGNNQPQHF
TRBJ2-6 TRBV5-6 . CASSLRKQGGYSGANVLTF
TRBJ2-3 TRBV5-4 . CASSPRNTDTQYF
TRBJ1-2 TRBV9 few CASSAQGYGYTF
TRBJ2-3 TRBV30 . CAWTPGGSTDTQYF
TRBJ1-1 TRBV4-1 . CASSQDLPGGSTEAFF
TRBJ2-5 TRBV5-1 . CASSLGLAAYQETQYF
TRBJ2-2 TRBV6-1 . CASSELAGGELFF
TRBJ2-3 TRBV7-2 few CASNSPAGTDTQYF
TRBJ2-7 TRBV11-2 . CASSFSRTGRSEQYF
TRBJ2-1 TRBV5-1 few CASSHGGPGGSYNEQFF
TRBJ2-1 TRBV7-8 once CASSKEISSYNEQFF
TRBJ2-1 TRBV11-2 . CASSFPGTEQFF
TRBJ2-7 TRBV4-1 few CASSHAGLAGSEQYF
TRBJ1-1 TRBV5-8 few CASSLWRRDTEAFF
TRBJ1-2 TRBV28 . CASRRPGTQSGYTF
TRBJ1-5 TRBV27 . CASSPKGGQGAKQPQHF
TRBJ2-3 TRBV6-5 . CASSYSQGHTDTQYF
TRBJ2-3 TRBV6-5 . CASKDRGPSTDTQYF
TRBJ2-2 TRBV5-1 . CASSFQAGEDGELFF
TRBJ1-2 TRBV30 few CAWSLGGTQANYGYTF
TRBJ2-7 TRBV7-2 . CATRGTSGLFEQYF
TRBJ2-6 TRBV5-7 . CASSLDRGANVLTF
TRBJ2-5 TRBV12-5 . CASGLSSGLWYQETQYF
TRBJ2-5 TRBV19 . CASSLAGETQYF
TRBJ1-2 TRBV28 . CASSLGWHRIGYGYTF